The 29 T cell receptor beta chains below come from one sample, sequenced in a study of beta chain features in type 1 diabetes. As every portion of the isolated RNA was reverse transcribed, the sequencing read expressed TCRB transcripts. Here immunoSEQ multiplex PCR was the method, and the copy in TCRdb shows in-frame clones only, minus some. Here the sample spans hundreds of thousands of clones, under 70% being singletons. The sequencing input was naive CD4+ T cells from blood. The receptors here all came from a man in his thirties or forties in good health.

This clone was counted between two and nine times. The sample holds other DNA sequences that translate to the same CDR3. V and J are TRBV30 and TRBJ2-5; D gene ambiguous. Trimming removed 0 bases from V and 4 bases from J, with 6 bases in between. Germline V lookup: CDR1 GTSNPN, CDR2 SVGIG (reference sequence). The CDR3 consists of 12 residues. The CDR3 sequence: CAWSVQGETQYF. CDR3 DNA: TGTGCCTGGAGTGTACAAGGAGAGACCCAGTACTTC.

CDR3 nucleotide sequence: TGTGCCAGTAGTATGGTATCCTTATTGGGGACGGACACCGGGGAGCTGTTTTTT. Its protein product is CASSMVSLLGTDTGELFF. V and J are TRBV19 and TRBJ2-2; the D gene could be TRBD1 or TRBD2 (5 bases each). Germline lookup yields CDR1 LNHDA and CDR2 SQIVND (reference sequence). The V and J ends lost 3 bases and 3 bases respectively, with 20 bases between them. This CDR3 is built from 18 residues. The variable domain in full, completed from reference TRBV19 and TRBJ2-2, reads DGGITQSPKYLFRKEGQNVTLSCEQNLNHDAMYWYRQDPGQGLRLIYYSQIVNDFQKGDIAEGYSVSREKKESFPLTVTSAQKNPTAFYLCASSMVSLLGTDTGELFFGEGSRLTVL.

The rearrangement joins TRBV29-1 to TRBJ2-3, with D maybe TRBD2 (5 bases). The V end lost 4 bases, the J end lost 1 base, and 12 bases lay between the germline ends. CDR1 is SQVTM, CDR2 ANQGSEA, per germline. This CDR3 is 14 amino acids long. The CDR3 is CSVAVGLRTDTQYF. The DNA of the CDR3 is TGCAGCGTTGCTGTTGGACTTCGCACAGATACGCAGTATTTT.

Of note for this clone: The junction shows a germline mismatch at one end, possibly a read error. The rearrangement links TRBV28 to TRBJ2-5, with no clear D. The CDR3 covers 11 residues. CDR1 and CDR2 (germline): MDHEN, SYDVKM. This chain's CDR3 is CASSSLVERDF. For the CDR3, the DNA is TGTGCCAGCAGCAGCCTCGTAGAGAGAGACTTC.

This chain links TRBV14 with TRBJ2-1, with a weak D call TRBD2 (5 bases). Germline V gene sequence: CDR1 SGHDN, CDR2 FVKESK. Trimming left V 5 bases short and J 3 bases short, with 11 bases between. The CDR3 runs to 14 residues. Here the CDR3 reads CASSSMAGYNEQFF. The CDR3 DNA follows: TGTGCCAGCAGCAGCATGGCGGGCTACAATGAGCAGTTCTTC. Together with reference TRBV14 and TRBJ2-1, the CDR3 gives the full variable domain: EAGVTQFPSHSVIEKGQTVTLRCDPISGHDNLYWYRRVMGKEIKFLLHFVKESKQDESGMPNNRFLAERTGGTYSTLKVQPAELEDSGVYFCASSSMAGYNEQFFGPGTRLTVL.

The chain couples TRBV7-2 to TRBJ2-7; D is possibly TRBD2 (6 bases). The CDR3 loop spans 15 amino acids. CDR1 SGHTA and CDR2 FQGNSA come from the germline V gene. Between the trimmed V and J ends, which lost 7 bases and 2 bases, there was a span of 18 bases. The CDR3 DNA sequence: TGTGCCAGCAACGTGTGGAGGGGACCAACCTACGAGCAGTACTTC. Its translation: CASNVWRGPTYEQYF.

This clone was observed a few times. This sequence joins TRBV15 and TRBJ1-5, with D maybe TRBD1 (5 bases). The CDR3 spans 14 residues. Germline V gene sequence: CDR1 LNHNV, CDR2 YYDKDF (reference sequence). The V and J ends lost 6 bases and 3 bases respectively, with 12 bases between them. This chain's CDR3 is CATRQAINNQPQHF. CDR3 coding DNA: TGTGCCACCAGACAGGCGATTAACAATCAGCCCCAGCATTTT.

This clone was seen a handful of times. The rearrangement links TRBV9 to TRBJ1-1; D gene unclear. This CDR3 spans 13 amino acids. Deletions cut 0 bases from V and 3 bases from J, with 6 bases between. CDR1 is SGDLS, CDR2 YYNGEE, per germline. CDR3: CASSVEADTEAFF. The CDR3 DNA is TGTGCCAGCAGCGTAGAGGCTGACACTGAAGCTTTCTTT.

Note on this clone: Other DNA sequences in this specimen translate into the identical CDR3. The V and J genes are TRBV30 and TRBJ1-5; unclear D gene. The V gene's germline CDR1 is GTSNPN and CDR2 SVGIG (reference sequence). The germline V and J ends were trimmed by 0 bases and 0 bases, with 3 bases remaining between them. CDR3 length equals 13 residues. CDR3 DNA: TGTGCCTGGAGTGTATCTAGCAATCAGCCCCAGCATTTT. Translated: CAWSVSSNQPQHF.

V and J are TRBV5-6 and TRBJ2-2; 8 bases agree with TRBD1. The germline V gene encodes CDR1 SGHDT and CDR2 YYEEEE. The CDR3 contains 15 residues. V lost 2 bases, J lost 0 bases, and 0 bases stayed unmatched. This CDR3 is CASSLQGANTGELFF. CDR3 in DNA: TGTGCCAGCAGCTTACAGGGGGCGAACACCGGGGAGCTGTTTTTT.

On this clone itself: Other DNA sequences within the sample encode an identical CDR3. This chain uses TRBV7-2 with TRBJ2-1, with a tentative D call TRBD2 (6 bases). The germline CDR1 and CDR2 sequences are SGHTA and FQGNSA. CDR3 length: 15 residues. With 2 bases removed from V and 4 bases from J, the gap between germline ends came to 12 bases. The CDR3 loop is CASSLSSGSYNEQFF. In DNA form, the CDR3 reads TGTGCCAGCAGCTTATCCAGCGGGTCTTACAATGAGCAGTTCTTC.

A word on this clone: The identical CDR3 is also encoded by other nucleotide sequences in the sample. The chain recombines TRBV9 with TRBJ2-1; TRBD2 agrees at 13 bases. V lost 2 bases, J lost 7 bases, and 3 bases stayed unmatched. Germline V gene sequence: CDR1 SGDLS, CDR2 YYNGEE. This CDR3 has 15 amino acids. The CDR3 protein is CASSVRTSGSNEQFF. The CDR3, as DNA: TGTGCCAGCAGCGTCCGGACTAGCGGGAGTAATGAGCAGTTCTTC.

The CDR3 loop reads CASSLAGFNEQYF. CDR3 in DNA: TGTGCCAGCAGCTTAGCAGGGTTCAACGAGCAGTACTTC. The V gene is TRBV7-9, the J gene TRBJ2-7; D gene uncertain. This CDR3 comprises 13 residues. V shed 0 bases and J shed 5 bases, with 8 bases lying between them. Germline V gene data show CDR1 as SEHNR and CDR2 as FQNEAQ (reference sequence).

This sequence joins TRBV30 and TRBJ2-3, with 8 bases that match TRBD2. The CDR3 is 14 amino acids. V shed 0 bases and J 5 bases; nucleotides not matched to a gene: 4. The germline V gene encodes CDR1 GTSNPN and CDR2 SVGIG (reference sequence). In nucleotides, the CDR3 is TGTGCCTGGAGTGTCCCGGGAGGGGGAGATACGCAGTATTTT. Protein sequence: CAWSVPGGGDTQYF.

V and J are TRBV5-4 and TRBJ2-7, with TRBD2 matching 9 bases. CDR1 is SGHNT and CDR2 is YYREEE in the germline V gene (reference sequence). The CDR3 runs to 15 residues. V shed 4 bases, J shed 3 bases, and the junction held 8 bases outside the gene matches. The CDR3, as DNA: TGTGCCAGCAGCGTGGGACTAGCTTCCCTCTACGAGCAGTACTTC. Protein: CASSVGLASLYEQYF.

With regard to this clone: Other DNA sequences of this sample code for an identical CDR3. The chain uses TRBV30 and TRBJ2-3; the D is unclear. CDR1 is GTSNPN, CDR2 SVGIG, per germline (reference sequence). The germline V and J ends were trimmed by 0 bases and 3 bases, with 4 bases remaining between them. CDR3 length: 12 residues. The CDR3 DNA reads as TGTGCCTGGAGTGTATCAACAGATACGCAGTATTTT. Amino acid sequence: CAWSVSTDTQYF.

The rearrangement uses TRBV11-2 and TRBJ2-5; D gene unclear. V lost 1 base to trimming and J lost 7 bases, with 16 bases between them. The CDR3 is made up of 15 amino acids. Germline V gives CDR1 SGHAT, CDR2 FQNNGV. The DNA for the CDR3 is TGTGCCAGCAGCTTAGGATCAAAGGCAGTCATGACCCAGTACTTC. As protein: CASSLGSKAVMTQYF.

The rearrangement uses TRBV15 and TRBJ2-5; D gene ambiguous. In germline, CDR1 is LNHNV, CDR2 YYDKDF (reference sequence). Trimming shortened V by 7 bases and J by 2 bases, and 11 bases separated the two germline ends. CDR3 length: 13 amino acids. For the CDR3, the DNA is TGTGCCACCAAGCAAGGCCAGCAAGAGACCCAGTACTTC. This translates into CATKQGQQETQYF.

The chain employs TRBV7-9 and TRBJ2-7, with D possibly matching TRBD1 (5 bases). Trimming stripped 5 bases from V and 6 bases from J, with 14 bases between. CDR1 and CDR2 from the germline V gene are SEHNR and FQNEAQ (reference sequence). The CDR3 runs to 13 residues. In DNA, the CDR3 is TGTGCCAGCAGCCCTCGGACATCCGTCGAGCAGTACTTC. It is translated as CASSPRTSVEQYF.

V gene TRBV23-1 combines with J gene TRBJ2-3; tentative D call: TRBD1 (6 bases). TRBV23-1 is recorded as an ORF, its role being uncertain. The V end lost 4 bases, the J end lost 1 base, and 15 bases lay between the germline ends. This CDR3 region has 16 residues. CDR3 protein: CASSPESHRGTDTQYF. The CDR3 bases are TGCGCCAGCAGTCCGGAGTCGCACAGGGGCACAGATACGCAGTATTTT.

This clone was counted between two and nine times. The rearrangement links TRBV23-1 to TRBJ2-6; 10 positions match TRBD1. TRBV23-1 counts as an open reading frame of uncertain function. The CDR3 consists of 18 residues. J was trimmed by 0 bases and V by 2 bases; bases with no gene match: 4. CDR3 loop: CASSQGTGENSGANVLTF. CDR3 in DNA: TGCGCCAGCAGTCAAGGGACAGGGGAGAACTCTGGGGCCAACGTCCTGACTTTC.

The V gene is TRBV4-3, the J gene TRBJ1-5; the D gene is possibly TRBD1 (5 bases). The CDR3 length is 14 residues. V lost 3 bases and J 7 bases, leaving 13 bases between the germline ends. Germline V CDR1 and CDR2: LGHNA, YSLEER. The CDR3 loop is CASSQVGDGQPQHF. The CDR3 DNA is TGCGCCAGCAGCCAGGTGGGGGATGGCCAGCCCCAGCATTTT.

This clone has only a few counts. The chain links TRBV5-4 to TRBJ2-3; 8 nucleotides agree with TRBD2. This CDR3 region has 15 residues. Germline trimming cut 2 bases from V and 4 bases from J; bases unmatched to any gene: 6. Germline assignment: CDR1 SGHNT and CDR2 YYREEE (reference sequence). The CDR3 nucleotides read TGTGCCAGCAGCTTACTAGCGGATGGGGCAGATACGCAGTATTTT. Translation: CASSLLADGADTQYF. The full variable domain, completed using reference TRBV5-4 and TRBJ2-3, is ETGVTQSPTHLIKTRGQQVTLRCSSQSGHNTVSWYQQALGQGPQFIFQYYREEENGRGNFPPRFSGLQFPNYSSELNVNALELDDSALYLCASSLLADGADTQYFGPGTRLTVL.

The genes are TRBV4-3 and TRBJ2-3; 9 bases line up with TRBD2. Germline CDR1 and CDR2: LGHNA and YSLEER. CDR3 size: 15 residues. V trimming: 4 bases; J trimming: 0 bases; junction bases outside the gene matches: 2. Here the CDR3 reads CASSPSGISTDTQYF. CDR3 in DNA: TGCGCCAGCAGCCCTAGCGGGATCAGCACAGATACGCAGTATTTT.

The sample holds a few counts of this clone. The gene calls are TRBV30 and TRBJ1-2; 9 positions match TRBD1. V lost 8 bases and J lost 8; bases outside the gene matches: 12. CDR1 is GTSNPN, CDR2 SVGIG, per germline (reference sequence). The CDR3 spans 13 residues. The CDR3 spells CALRPGQGRGYTF. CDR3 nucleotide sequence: TGTGCCCTGCGCCCGGGACAGGGTCGGGGCTACACCTTC.

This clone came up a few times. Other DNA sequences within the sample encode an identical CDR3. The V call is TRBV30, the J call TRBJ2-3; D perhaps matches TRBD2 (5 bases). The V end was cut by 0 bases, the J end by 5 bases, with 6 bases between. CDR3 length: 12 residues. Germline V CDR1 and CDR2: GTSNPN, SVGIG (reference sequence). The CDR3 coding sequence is TGTGCCTGGAGTGTACGGGGAGATACGCAGTATTTT. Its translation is CAWSVRGDTQYF.

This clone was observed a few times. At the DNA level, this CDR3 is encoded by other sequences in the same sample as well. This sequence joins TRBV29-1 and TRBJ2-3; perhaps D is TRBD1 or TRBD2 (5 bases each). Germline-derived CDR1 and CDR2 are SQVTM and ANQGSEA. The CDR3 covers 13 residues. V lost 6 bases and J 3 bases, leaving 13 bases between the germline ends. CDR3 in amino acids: CSVRGRVTDTQYF. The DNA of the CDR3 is TGCAGCGTGAGGGGCAGGGTGACAGATACGCAGTATTTT.

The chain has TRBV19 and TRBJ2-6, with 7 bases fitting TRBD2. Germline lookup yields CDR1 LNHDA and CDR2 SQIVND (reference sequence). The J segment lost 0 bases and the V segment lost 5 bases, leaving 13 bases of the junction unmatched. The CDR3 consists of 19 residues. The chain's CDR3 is CASSRSSSGVSSGANVLTF. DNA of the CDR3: TGTGCCAGTAGTCGTTCGTCCAGCGGGGTGAGCTCTGGGGCCAACGTCCTGACTTTC.

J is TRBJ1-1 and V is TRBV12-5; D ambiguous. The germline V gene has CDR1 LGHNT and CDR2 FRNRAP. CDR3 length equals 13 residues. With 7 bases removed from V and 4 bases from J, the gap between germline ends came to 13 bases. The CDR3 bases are TGTGCTAGTGATAAGGACCGCGGCACTGAAGCTTTCTTT. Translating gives CASDKDRGTEAFF. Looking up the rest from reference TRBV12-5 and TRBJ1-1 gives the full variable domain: DARVTQTPRHKVTEMGQEVTMRCQPILGHNTVFWYRQTMMQGLELLAYFRNRAPLDDSGMPKDRFSAEMPDATLATLKIQPSEPRDSAVYFCASDKDRGTEAFFGQGTRLTVV.